These 15 T cell receptor beta chains share one sample of origin, sequenced in a study of cytomegalovirus exposure and HLA in healthy donors (dated by TCRdb to the late 2010s). Library construction relied on the immunoSEQ multiplex PCR assay. For the multiplex PCR, a mixture combining 60 forward primers for TCR Vbeta segments and 13 reverse primers for TCR Jbeta segments was used. What TCRdb holds here is the immuneACCESS table cut down to in-frame rearrangements. Part of the clones is not present; checked against another copy, under half of the missing clones reflect an unresolved V gene, and the others are unexplained. The sample table shows 150,000 to 250,000 clones, and roughly 78% are seen once. About 4.6% of the sample belongs to the ten largest clones. What was sequenced was PBMCs. The receptors come from a woman aged 25 to 45 in good health and CMV-seropositive.

The chain has TRBV4-2 and TRBJ1-1, with 7 bases that match TRBD1. The trim removed 4 bases at V and 4 bases at J, leaving 3 bases unmatched. This CDR3 contains 13 residues. The germline V gene encodes CDR1 LGHNA and CDR2 YNFKEQ. This CDR3 is CASSPTGFTEAFF. CDR3 nucleotide sequence: TGTGCCAGCAGCCCGACAGGGTTCACTGAAGCTTTCTTT.

The chain links TRBV7-2 to TRBJ2-5, with D possibly matching TRBD2 (5 bases). The J call may be faulty, since TRBJ2-7 better matches the DNA end. The germline V gene has CDR1 SGHTA and CDR2 FQGNSA. The CDR3 totals 16 residues. The CDR3 bases are TGTGCCAGCAGCTCCGGAGGAACTAGGGTTGGGTACGAGCAGTACTTC. Its translation: CASSSGGTRVGYEQYF.

J is TRBJ1-1 and V is TRBV5-1, with 7 positions matching TRBD1. The CDR3 has 14 amino acids. Germline V CDR1 and CDR2: SGHRS, YFSETQ. J was trimmed by 4 bases and V by 4 bases; bases with no gene match: 7. The CDR3 reads CASSTQGPGTEAFF. CDR3 nucleotides: TGCGCCAGCAGCACACAGGGGCCCGGCACTGAAGCTTTCTTT.

The gene calls are TRBV25-1 and TRBJ1-5; no clear D gene. Trimming left V 2 bases short and J 4 bases short, with 6 bases between. The CDR3 runs to 13 residues. Germline V gene data show CDR1 as MGHDK and CDR2 as SYGVNS. CDR3 sequence: CASSERGNQPQHF. The CDR3 nucleotides are TGTGCCAGCAGTGAAAGAGGGAATCAGCCCCAGCATTTT. Full variable domain (remainder filled in from reference TRBV25-1 and TRBJ1-5): EADIYQTPRYLVIGTGKKITLECSQTMGHDKMYWYQQDPGMELHLIHYSYGVNSTEKGDLSSESTVSRIRTEHFPLTLESARPSHTSQYLCASSERGNQPQHFGDGTRLSIL.

The rearrangement links TRBV27 to TRBJ1-2; D not certain. Per the germline V gene, CDR1 is MNHEY and CDR2 is SMNVEV (reference sequence). The CDR3 extends over 14 amino acids. Trimming took off 2 bases at V and 4 bases at J, with 11 bases between the two ends. The CDR3 nucleotides are TGTGCCAGCAGTTTACATTCGGCAGGCTATGGCTACACCTTC. This translates into CASSLHSAGYGYTF.

The chain carries TRBV5-8 and TRBJ2-3, with D perhaps TRBD2 (7 bases). CDR3 length: 17 residues. With 0 bases removed from V and 0 bases from J, the gap between germline ends came to 14 bases. Germline CDR1 reads SGHTS; CDR2 reads YDEGEE. The CDR3 is CASSLEGGVTSTDTQYF. CDR3 DNA: TGTGCCAGCAGCTTGGAGGGGGGGGTGACTAGCACAGATACGCAGTATTTT.

This clone was seen a handful of times. This rearrangement joins TRBV7-8 to TRBJ2-2, with 8 bases matching TRBD1. Losses at the gene ends were 5 bases for V and 7 bases for J; bases not matched to a gene: 6. The germline V gene has CDR1 SGHVS and CDR2 FQNEAQ. The CDR3 has 14 amino acids. DNA for the CDR3: TGTGCCAGCAGCAAGACAGGGGCGGGCGGGGAGCTGTTTTTT. Translation gives CASSKTGAGGELFF. Full variable domain (remainder filled in from reference TRBV7-8 and TRBJ2-2): GAGVSQSPRYKVAKRGQDVALRCDPISGHVSLFWYQQALGQGPEFLTYFQNEAQLDKSGLPSDRFFAERPEGSVSTLKIQRTQQEDSAVYLCASSKTGAGGELFFGEGSRLTVL.

CDR3 amino acids: CASSTTDTQYF. CDR3 sequence (DNA): TGTGCCAGCAGCACTACAGATACGCAGTATTTT. V usage is TRBV9 and J usage is TRBJ2-3; D call uncertain. Germline loops: CDR1 SGDLS, CDR2 YYNGEE. The CDR3 spans 11 residues. Trimming took off 4 bases at V and 3 bases at J, with 3 bases between the two ends.

The sample holds a few counts of this clone. Written as DNA, the CDR3 is TGTGCCAGCAGTAACAGCTTTAGTTTGGGTCTGTTCTTC. It is translated as CASSNSFSLGLFF. The rearrangement joins TRBV6-5 to TRBJ2-1, with D hard to call. The ends were cut back, 5 bases at V and 15 bases at J, with 20 bases in the middle. CDR1 is MNHEY and CDR2 is SVGAGI in the germline V gene. The CDR3 spans 13 residues.

This clone was seen more than once but under ten times. The rearrangement joins TRBV10-1 to TRBJ2-3, with a tentative D call TRBD1 (6 bases). This CDR3 spans 13 amino acids. Germline CDR1 reads WNHNN; CDR2 reads SYGVQD (reference sequence). V was clipped by 2 bases and J by 10 bases, with 13 bases between them. The CDR3 here is CASSETGTKSQYF. The CDR3 region has the DNA TGCGCCAGCAGTGAGACAGGGACCAAGTCGCAGTATTTT.

This clone was counted only a few times. Other DNA sequences in the same sample also yield this CDR3. The chain carries TRBV4-3 and TRBJ2-5; 9 bases map to TRBD1. The junction had 1 base not matched to a gene; V was cut back by 0 bases and J by 2 bases. Per the germline V gene, CDR1 is LGHNA and CDR2 is YSLEER. The CDR3 contains 15 residues. CDR3 protein: CASSQEGTGQETQYF. The CDR3, as DNA: TGCGCCAGCAGCCAAGAGGGGACAGGGCAAGAGACCCAGTACTTC.

This chain connects TRBV19 to TRBJ1-2; D not certain. CDR1 LNHDA and CDR2 SQIVND come from the germline V gene (reference sequence). The CDR3 totals 15 residues. V was pared by 7 bases and J by 1 base, with 16 bases between. Here the CDR3 reads CASMENTGFNYGYTF. The CDR3, as DNA: TGTGCCAGTATGGAGAACACGGGATTTAACTATGGCTACACCTTC.

This clone showed up just once. This chain connects TRBV10-3 to TRBJ2-3, with D perhaps matching TRBD2 (6 bases). This CDR3 is 14 amino acids long. CDR1 and CDR2 from the germline V gene are ENHRY and SYGVKD. Trimming took off 5 bases at V and 0 bases at J, with 9 bases between the two ends. The CDR3 sequence: CAISPSGSTDTQYF. The CDR3 nucleotides read TGTGCCATCAGTCCAAGCGGGAGCACAGATACGCAGTATTTT.

This chain uses TRBV5-6 with TRBJ1-2; a weak D match, TRBD1 (5 bases). The CDR3 extends over 14 amino acids. Germline V gene sequence: CDR1 SGHDT, CDR2 YYEEEE. With 0 bases removed from V and 0 bases from J, the gap between germline ends came to 6 bases. CDR3: CASSLARANYGYTF. The CDR3 DNA reads TGTGCCAGCAGCTTGGCCAGGGCTAACTATGGCTACACCTTC.

This sequence joins TRBV6-1 and TRBJ2-1, with 7 bases that match TRBD2. CDR1 is MNHNS, CDR2 SASEGT, per germline. V gave up 1 base and J gave up 12 bases; unmatched junction bases: 3. The CDR3 is 12 amino acids. In DNA, the CDR3 is TGTGCCAGCAGTGAAGGACTAGCTCGGCAGTTCTTC. It yields the protein CASSEGLARQFF.